Listed below are T cell receptor beta chains from one sample, sequenced in a study of blood T cells in healthy people across ages. One entry per CDR3 protein, called by TCRdb with MiXCR from the 5' RACE reads. This sample has some 1,800,000 distinct CDR3 sequences, with around 42% found just once. Material: blood. Receptors originate from a human donor in good health. The CDR3 runs from the conserved cysteine through the conserved F or W. A D gene is named only where the DNA matches it firmly. Only part of the rows carry a size: once, few, many, or a class if the clone is expanded.

d_call	v_call	j_call	clone_size	cdr3_nt	cdr3_aa
NA	TRBV29-1	TRBJ2-1	NA	TGCAGCGCTGTCGGTATGGAGGTTAATGAGCAGTTCTTC	CSAVGMEVNEQFF
NA	TRBV10-3	TRBJ1-5	few	TGTGCCATCAGTGCCCCCAATCAGCCCCAGCATTTT	CAISAPNQPQHF
TRBD1	TRBV2	TRBJ1-2	NA	TGTGCCAGCCGACAGGGAGGGAAAGGCTACACCTTC	CASRQGGKGYTF
NA	TRBV12-3/TRBV12-4	TRBJ1-2	few	TGTGCCAGCAGGATACAGGGAGGAGGAGGCTACACCTTC	CASRIQGGGGYTF
NA	TRBV3-1	TRBJ2-7	NA	TGTGCCAGCAGCCCTCGGAGAAACTCCTACGAGCAGTACTTC	CASSPRRNSYEQYF
TRBD1	TRBV18	TRBJ1-2	NA	TGTGCTAGCTCACCACTCGAGACAGGGATTGGCTACACCTTC	CASSPLETGIGYTF
TRBD2	TRBV20-1	TRBJ2-1	NA	TGCAGTGCAAGATGGACTAGCGGGGGGCCGGGCTCCTACAATGAGCAGTTCTTC	CSARWTSGGPGSYNEQFF
NA	TRBV7-3	TRBJ2-5	NA	TGTGCCAGCAGCTTAACTCCCTTGGAGACCCAGTACTTC	CASSLTPLETQYF
NA	TRBV5-6	TRBJ1-2	many	TGTGCCAGCAGCCACGACAGGTTTATCCTCTATGGCTACACCTTC	CASSHDRFILYGYTF
TRBD2	TRBV4-1	TRBJ2-5	few	TGCGCCAGCAGCGTCCCTTGGACTAGCGGATTCGAGACCCAGTACTTC	CASSVPWTSGFETQYF
NA	TRBV4-3	TRBJ2-7	few	TGCGCCAGCAGCCAAGATACGGCAGGAACATACGAGCAGTACTTC	CASSQDTAGTYEQYF
NA	TRBV2	TRBJ1-1	few	TGTGCCAGACTAACAGAGTGGGGTTCGGAAGCTTTCTTT	CARLTEWGSEAFF
TRBD1	TRBV4-2	TRBJ2-3	few	TGTGCCAGCAGCCAAGCTGGGGGGACAGGGGGTTATACGCAGTATTTT	CASSQAGGTGGYTQYF
TRBD2	TRBV7-2	TRBJ2-1	NA	TGTGCCAGCAGTTCATCACTAGCGGGCTTCAATGAGCAGTTCTTC	CASSSSLAGFNEQFF
NA	TRBV6-5	TRBJ2-3	few	TGTGCCAGTGGGCCGGAAGGGCCGAGTCCTGATACGCAGTATTTT	CASGPEGPSPDTQYF
NA	TRBV6-5	TRBJ1-1	NA	TGTGCCAGCAGTTACGAACGGGTCGGGACTACTGAAGCTTTCTTT	CASSYERVGTTEAFF
NA	TRBV10-3	TRBJ2-3	NA	TGTGCCGTCGAAACAGGCACAGATACGCAGTATTTT	CAVETGTDTQYF
NA	TRBV6-5	TRBJ1-6	NA	TGTGCCAGCAGTTACTATGGCAGGGACAATTCACCCCTCCACTTT	CASSYYGRDNSPLHF
TRBD1	TRBV7-2	TRBJ2-5	NA	TGTGCCAGCAGCTTAGTCTCCTTCGGGACAGAGCCTCAGTACTTC	CASSLVSFGTEPQYF
NA	TRBV7-2	TRBJ2-3	NA	TGTGCCAGCAGCTTAGCGCTGTTTGGGGGGGCAACAGATACGCAGTATTTT	CASSLALFGGATDTQYF
TRBD1	TRBV7-8	TRBJ2-7	NA	TGTGCCAGCAGCGCATCACAGGGGCCCGACTACGAGCAGTACTTC	CASSASQGPDYEQYF
NA	TRBV6-2/TRBV6-3	TRBJ1-1	NA	TGTGCCAGCAGTTACTCAGGGGCGGACACTGAAGCTTTCTTT	CASSYSGADTEAFF
NA	TRBV5-5	TRBJ1-6	NA	TGTGCCAGCAGCTTGGCCAACGATTCACCCCTCCACTTT	CASSLANDSPLHF
NA	TRBV20-1	TRBJ2-5	few	TGCAGTGCTAGAGGCACTCGGGAGTCCTTGGAGACCCAGTACTTC	CSARGTRESLETQYF
NA	TRBV4-3	TRBJ2-4	NA	TGCGCCAGCAGCCAAGAATATGTAACCAGTACCCAGTACTTC	CASSQEYVTSTQYF
TRBD1	TRBV29-1	TRBJ1-4	few	TGCAGCGCCGAGACAGGGGGCGGTGAAAAACTGTTTTTT	CSAETGGGEKLFF
NA	TRBV7-9	TRBJ1-2	NA	TGTGCCAGCAGCTCCAGGCCGGGCCGGATCTCTAACTATGGCTACACCTTC	CASSSRPGRISNYGYTF
NA	TRBV11-3	TRBJ2-1	NA	TGTGCCAGCAGCTTAGGCCGGACACAAGGCAATGAGCAGTTCTTC	CASSLGRTQGNEQFF
TRBD2	TRBV27	TRBJ2-7	NA	TGTGCCAGCAGTTTCTCCCCGGGAGGATACGAGCAGTACTTC	CASSFSPGGYEQYF
NA	TRBV4-3	TRBJ1-4	NA	TGCGCCAGCAGCCAAGATCCGATGGCAGCAACTAATGAAAAACTGTTTTTT	CASSQDPMAATNEKLFF
TRBD1	TRBV25-1	TRBJ1-2	NA	TGTGCCAGCAGTGAATTTACAGGGGGTGGCTACACCTTC	CASSEFTGGGYTF
TRBD2	TRBV7-9	TRBJ2-1	NA	TGTGCCAGCAGCCAGGGACTAGCGGGACCCTACGAGCAGTTCTTC	CASSQGLAGPYEQFF
NA	TRBV7-3	TRBJ1-1	few	TGTGCCAGCAGCCCGGACGGGGAGGAAGCTTTCTTT	CASSPDGEEAFF
TRBD2	TRBV20-1	TRBJ2-7	NA	TGCAGTGCTCCGACCTTCGGACGGGGGGGCTCCTACGAGCAGTACTTC	CSAPTFGRGGSYEQYF
NA	TRBV9	TRBJ1-2	NA	TGTGCCAGCAGCCCCCGTATGGGCATGGCCCTTGGCTACACCTTC	CASSPRMGMALGYTF
NA	TRBV7-2	TRBJ2-5	once	TGTGTCAGCAGCTTGATGCGGACGGTTGAGACCCAGTACTTC	CVSSLMRTVETQYF
TRBD1	TRBV20-1	TRBJ2-1	NA	TGCAGTGCTAGAGACATTCAGGGGGCCAATGAGCAGTTCTTC	CSARDIQGANEQFF
NA	TRBV6-6	TRBJ1-2	NA	TGTGCCAGCAGCCCGGACATAGGCTATGGCTACACCTTC	CASSPDIGYGYTF
NA	TRBV9	TRBJ2-1	few	TGTGCCAGCAGCGGGGGGGGCCCAAGCTCCTACAATGAGCAGTTCTTC	CASSGGGPSSYNEQFF
NA	TRBV7-2	TRBJ2-1	NA	TGTGCCAGCAGCTTAGTATATCCGGACAGGGAGGGAGGGGAGCAGTTCTTC	CASSLVYPDREGGEQFF
TRBD2	TRBV2	TRBJ2-5	few	TGTGCCAGCAGTGAACTTTTAGCGGGGGGAGTGGAGACCCAGTACTTC	CASSELLAGGVETQYF